The 5 T cell receptor beta chains given below trace back to one sample, sequenced in a study of blood T cell repertoires in COVID-19. Only in-frame clones appear in the TCRdb table, and some are missing; sequencing was by immunoSEQ multiplex PCR. The sample lists about 130,000 clones, around 81% seen once, with 8% to 10% in the top ten. Material: peripheral blood. These receptors all come from a man in his forties or fifties with active or convalescent COVID-19.

The genes are TRBV3-1 (or the pseudogene TRBV3-2) and TRBJ1-2, with 9 bases that match TRBD1. The germline V gene has CDR1 LGHDT and CDR2 YNNKEL (reference sequence). The CDR3 runs 14 residues. Unmatched junction bases numbered 8, after V lost 4 bases and J lost 8 bases. CDR3 DNA sequence: TGTGCCAGCAGCCCACGGGACAGGGAAGGGGGCTACACCTTC. Its protein product is CASSPRDREGGYTF.

This clone appeared a few times. The chain couples TRBV3-1 (or the pseudogene TRBV3-2) to TRBJ2-5, with D perhaps matching TRBD2 (6 bases). V was cut by 1 base and J by 11 bases, with 17 bases left in between. There are 14 residues in the CDR3. Germline V lookup: CDR1 LGHDT, CDR2 YNNKEL (reference sequence). The CDR3 DNA reads as TGTGCCAGCAGCCAAGGGGACTCCAAAACCAAACAGTACTTC. Protein product: CASSQGDSKTKQYF.

V and J are TRBV3-1 (or the pseudogene TRBV3-2) and TRBJ2-2, with 11 bases matching TRBD2. V gave up 2 bases and J gave up 0 bases; unmatched junction bases: 5. Germline V lookup: CDR1 LGHDT, CDR2 YNNKEL (reference sequence). This CDR3 comprises 18 residues. CDR3 amino acids: CASSQYSSGGPNTGELFF. In nucleotides, the CDR3 is TGTGCCAGCAGCCAATATTCTAGCGGGGGGCCGAACACCGGGGAGCTGTTTTTT.

J is TRBJ1-1 and V is TRBV27, with 7 bases matching TRBD1. Trimming cost V 8 bases and J 6 bases; bases outside gene matches: 18. The CDR3 has 16 residues. Germline V gives CDR1 MNHEY, CDR2 SMNVEV (reference sequence). In DNA, the CDR3 is TGTGCCAGCTCCGGGACAGACTTATTCTTTGGGGCTGAAGCTTTCTTT. It yields the protein CASSGTDLFFGAEAFF.

The chain recombines TRBV6-6 with TRBJ1-5; 8 nucleotides agree with TRBD1. Germline assignment: CDR1 MNHNY and CDR2 SVGAGI (reference sequence). There are 16 residues in the CDR3. With 2 bases clipped from V and 3 bases from J, the junction kept 6 bases outside the gene matches. The CDR3 DNA follows: TGTGCCAGCAGTTACACTCAGGGGGCGTACAATCAGCCCCAGCATTTT. The encoded protein is CASSYTQGAYNQPQHF.